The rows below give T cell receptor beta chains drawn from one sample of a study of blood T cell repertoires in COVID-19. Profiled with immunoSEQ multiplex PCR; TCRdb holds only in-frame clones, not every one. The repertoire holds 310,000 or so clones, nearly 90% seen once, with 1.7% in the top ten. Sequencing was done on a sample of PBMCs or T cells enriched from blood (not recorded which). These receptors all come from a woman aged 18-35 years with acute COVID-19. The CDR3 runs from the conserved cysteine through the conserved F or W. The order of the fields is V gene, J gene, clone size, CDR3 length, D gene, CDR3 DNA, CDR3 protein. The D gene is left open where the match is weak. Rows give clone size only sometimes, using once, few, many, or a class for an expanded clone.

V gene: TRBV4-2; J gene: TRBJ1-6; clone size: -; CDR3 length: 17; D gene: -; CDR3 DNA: TGTGCCAGCAGCCAAGAAGGGGAGGGGAGAGGGAATTCACCCCTCCACTTT; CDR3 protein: CASSQEGEGRGNSPLHF
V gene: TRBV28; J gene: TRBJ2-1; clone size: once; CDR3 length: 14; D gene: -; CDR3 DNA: TGTGCCAGCAGTTTATCGGGCGGGACCAATGAGCAGTTCTTC; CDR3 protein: CASSLSGGTNEQFF
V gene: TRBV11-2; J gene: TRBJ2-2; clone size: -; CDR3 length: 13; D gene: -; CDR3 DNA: TGTGCCAGCAGCAGGGGGAACACCGGGGAGCTGTTTTTT; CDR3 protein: CASSRGNTGELFF
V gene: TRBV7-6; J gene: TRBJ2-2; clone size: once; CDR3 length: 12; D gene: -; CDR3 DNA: TGTGCCAGCAGCCCCCTATCCGGGGAGCTGTTTTTT; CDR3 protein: CASSPLSGELFF
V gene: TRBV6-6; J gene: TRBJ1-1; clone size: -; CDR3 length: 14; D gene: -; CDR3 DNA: TGTGCCAGCGGGACCAGGGGCCTGAACACTGAAGCTTTCTTT; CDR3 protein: CASGTRGLNTEAFF
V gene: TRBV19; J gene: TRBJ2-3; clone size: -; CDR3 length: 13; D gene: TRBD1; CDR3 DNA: TGTGCCAGTACCCAGGGGGGACAGGGGACGCAGTATTTT; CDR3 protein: CASTQGGQGTQYF
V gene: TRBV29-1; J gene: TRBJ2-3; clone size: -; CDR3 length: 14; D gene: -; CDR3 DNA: TGCAGCGTTGAAGGACAGGAAAGCACAGATACGCAGTATTTT; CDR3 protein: CSVEGQESTDTQYF
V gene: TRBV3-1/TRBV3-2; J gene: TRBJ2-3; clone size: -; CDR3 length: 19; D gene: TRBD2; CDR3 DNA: TGTGCCAGCAGCCAAGATTGGTGGCTAGCGGGAGGTGGTACAGATACGCAGTATTTT; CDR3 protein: CASSQDWWLAGGGTDTQYF
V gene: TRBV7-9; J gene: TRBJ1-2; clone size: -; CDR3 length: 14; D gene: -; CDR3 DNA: TGTGCCAGCAGCTTGCCCAGAGGAGACTATGGCTACACCTTC; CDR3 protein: CASSLPRGDYGYTF
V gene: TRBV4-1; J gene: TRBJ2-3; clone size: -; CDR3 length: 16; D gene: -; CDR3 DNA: TGCGCCAGCAGCCAGGGCAGGTCCCGGGACTCAGATACGCAGTATTTT; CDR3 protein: CASSQGRSRDSDTQYF
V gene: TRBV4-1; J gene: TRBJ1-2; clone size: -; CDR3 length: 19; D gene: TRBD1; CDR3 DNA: TGCGCCAGCAGCCTTAACCCCCGACGGGACAGGGATCTAAACTATGGCTACACCTTC; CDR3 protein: CASSLNPRRDRDLNYGYTF
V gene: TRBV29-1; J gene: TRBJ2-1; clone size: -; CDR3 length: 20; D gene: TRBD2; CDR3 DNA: TGCAGCGTTGAAGATTTCGAATCCGGACTAGCGGAGGAGTGGTACAATGAGCAGTTCTTC; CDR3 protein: CSVEDFESGLAEEWYNEQFF
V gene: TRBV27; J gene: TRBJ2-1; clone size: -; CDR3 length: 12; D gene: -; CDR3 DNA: TGTGCCAGCAGTTCTACTAGGCGTGAGCAGTTCTTC; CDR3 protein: CASSSTRREQFF
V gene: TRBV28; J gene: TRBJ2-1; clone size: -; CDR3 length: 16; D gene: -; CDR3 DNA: TGTGCCAGCAGCTACCCTTTCGGGACAACACGGAATGAGCAGTTCTTC; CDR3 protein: CASSYPFGTTRNEQFF
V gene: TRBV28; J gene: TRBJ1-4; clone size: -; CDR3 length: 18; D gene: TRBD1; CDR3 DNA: TGTGCCAGCAGTCCAAGCAGCCTGACAGGGACGGCTAATGAAAAACTGTTTTTT; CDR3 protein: CASSPSSLTGTANEKLFF
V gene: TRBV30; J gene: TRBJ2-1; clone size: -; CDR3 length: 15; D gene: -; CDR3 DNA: TGTGCCTGGAAAGGCTACGGGAGCTCCTACAATGAGCAGTTCTTC; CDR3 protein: CAWKGYGSSYNEQFF
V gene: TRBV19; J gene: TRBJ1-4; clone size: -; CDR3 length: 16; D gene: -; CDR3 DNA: TGTGCCAGTAGTACTAACTCGTTGGGAGAGGATGAAAAACTGTTTTTT; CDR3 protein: CASSTNSLGEDEKLFF
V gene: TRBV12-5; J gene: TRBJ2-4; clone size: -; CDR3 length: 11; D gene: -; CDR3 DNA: TGTGCTAGTGGTCCATCAGAGGTTCAGTACTTC; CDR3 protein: CASGPSEVQYF
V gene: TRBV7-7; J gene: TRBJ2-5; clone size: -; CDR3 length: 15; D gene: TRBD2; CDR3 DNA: TGTGCTAGCAGCTTAGACGGGACTAGCGAGAAGACCCAGTACTTC; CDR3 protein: CASSLDGTSEKTQYF
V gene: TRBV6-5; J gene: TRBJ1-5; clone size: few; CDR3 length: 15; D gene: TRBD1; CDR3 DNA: TGTGCCAGCAGTACGACGGGACAGGGGAGCCAGCCCCAGCATTTT; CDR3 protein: CASSTTGQGSQPQHF
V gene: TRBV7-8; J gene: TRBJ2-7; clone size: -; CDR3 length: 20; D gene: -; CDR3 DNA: TGTGCCAGCAGCCCCAGACTCACACGACTAGTCTCCCCCAAATCCTACGAGCAGTACTTC; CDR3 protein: CASSPRLTRLVSPKSYEQYF
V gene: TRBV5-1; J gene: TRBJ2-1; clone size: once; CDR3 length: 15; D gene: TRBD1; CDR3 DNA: TGCGCCAGCAGCTTGGGGGACAGGGACAGCAATGAGCAGTTCTTC; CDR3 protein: CASSLGDRDSNEQFF
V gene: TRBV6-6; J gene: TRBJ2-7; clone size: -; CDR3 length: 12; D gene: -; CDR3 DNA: TGTGCCAGCAGTTACAATCAGTACGAGCAGTACTTC; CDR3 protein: CASSYNQYEQYF
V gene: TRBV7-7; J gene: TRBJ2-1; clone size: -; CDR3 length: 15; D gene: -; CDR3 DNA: TGTGCCAGCAGCTTAGATCTGGGGCCAGTCAATGAGCAGTTCTTC; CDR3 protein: CASSLDLGPVNEQFF
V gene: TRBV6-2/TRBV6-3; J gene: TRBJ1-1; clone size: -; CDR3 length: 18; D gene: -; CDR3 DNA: TGTGCCAGCAGCCTGGATAAACCCATGGGCTACATGAACACTGAAGCTTTCTTT; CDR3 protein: CASSLDKPMGYMNTEAFF
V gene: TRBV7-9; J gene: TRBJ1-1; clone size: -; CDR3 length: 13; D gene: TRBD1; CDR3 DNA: TGTGCCAGCAGTCGAGGGGAGGGACAGGGCGCTTTCTTT; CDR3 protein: CASSRGEGQGAFF
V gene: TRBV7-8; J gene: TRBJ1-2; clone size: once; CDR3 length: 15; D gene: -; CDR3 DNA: TGTGCCAGCAGAGAGAATCTGGGAGGAGCCTATGGCTACACCTTC; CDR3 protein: CASRENLGGAYGYTF
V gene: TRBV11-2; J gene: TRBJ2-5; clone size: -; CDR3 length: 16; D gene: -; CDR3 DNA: TGTGCCAGCAGCTTAGTTGTGCGGACTCGAGGGGAGACCCAGTACTTC; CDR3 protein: CASSLVVRTRGETQYF
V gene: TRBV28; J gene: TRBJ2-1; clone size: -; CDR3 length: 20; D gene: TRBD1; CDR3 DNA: TGTGCCAGCAGAAACTACAGGGGGTCATTACTCACCTTCTCCTACAATGAGCAGTTCTTC; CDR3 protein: CASRNYRGSLLTFSYNEQFF
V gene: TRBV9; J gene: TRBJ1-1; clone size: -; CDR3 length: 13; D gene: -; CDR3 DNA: TGTGCCAGCAGCCCCGAAGGGGTAGGGAAGGTCTTCTTT; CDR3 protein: CASSPEGVGKVFF
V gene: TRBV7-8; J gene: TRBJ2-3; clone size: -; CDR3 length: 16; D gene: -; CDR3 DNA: TGTGCCAGCAGCCAGCTAGATGCCCCTAGCACAGATACGCAGTATTTT; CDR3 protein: CASSQLDAPSTDTQYF
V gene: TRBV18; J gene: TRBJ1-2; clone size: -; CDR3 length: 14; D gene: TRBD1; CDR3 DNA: TGTGCCAGCTCACCGAGGACAGGGGAGGATGGCTACACCTTC; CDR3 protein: CASSPRTGEDGYTF
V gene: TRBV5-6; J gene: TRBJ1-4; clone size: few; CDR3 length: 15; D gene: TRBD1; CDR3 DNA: TGTGCCAGCAGCCTGAAAACAGGGGTAGATGAAAAACTGTTTTTT; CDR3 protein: CASSLKTGVDEKLFF
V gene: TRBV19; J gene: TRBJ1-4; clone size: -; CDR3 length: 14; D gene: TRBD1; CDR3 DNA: TGTGCCAGTAGTACAAGACAGGGTAATGAAAAACTGTTTTTT; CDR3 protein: CASSTRQGNEKLFF
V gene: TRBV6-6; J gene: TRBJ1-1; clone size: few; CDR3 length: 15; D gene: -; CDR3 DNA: TGTGCCAGCAGTTACGAGGGAAAGGGGAACACTGAAGCTTTCTTT; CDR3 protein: CASSYEGKGNTEAFF
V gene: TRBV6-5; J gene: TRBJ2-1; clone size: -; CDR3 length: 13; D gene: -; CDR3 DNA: TGTGCCAGCATCCGGGAGAACTACAATGAGCAGTTCTTC; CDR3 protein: CASIRENYNEQFF
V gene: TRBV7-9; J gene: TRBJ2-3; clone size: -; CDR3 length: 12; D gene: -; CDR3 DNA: TGTGCCAGCAGACAGGGTTCAGATACGCAGTATTTT; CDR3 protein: CASRQGSDTQYF